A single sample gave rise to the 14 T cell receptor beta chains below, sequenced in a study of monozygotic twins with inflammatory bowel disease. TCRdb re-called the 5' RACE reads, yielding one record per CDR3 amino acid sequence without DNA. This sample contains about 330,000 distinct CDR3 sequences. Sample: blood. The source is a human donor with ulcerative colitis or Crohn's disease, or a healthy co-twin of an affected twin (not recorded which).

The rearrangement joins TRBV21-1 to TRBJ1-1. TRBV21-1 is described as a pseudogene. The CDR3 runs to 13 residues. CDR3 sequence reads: CASWRHMNTEAFF.

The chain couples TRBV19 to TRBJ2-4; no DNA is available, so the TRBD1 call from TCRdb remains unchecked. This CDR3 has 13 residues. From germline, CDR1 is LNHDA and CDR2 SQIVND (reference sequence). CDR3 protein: CASIGTGGNIQYF.

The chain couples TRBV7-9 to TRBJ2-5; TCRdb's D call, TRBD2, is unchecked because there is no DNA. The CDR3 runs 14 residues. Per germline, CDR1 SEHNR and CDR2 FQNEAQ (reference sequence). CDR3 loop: CASSSNRARGTQYF.

The CDR3: CSATPGGGGNGYTF. The chain uses TRBV20-1 and TRBJ1-2. This CDR3 has 14 residues. Germline V gives CDR1 DFQATT, CDR2 SNEGSKA (reference sequence).

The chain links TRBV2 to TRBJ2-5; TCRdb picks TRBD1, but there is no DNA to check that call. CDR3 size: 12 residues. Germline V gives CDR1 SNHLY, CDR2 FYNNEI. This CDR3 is CASSVTDTDQYF.

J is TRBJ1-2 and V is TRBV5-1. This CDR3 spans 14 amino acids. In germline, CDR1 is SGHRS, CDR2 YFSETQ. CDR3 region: CASSLAPPNYGYTF.

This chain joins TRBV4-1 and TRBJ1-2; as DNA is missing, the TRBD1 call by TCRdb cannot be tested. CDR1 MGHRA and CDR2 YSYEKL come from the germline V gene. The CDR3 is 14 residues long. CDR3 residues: CASSPLGTGDGYTF.

This chain's CDR3 is CASSLVSSYNSPLHF. The chain combines TRBV7-8 with TRBJ1-6. The length of the CDR3 is 15 residues. CDR1 and CDR2 from the germline V gene are SGHVS and FQNEAQ.

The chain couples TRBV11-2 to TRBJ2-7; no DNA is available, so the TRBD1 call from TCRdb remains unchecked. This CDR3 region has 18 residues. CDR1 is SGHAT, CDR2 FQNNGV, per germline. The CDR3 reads CASSFGVGRRGSSYEQYF.

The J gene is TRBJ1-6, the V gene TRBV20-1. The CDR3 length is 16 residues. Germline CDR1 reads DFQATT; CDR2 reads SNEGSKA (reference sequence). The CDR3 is CSARVRPAVIDSPLHF.

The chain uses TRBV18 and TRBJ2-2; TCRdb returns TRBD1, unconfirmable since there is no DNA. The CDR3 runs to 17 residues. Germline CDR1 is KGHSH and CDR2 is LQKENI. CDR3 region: CASSPALRTGATGELFF.

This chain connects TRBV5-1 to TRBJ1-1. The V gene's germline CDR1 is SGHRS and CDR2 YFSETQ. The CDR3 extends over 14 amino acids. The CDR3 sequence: CASSLGNLNTEAFF.

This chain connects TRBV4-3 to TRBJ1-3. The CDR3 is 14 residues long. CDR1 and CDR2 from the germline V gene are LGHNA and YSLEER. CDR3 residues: CASSRGDPGNTIYF.

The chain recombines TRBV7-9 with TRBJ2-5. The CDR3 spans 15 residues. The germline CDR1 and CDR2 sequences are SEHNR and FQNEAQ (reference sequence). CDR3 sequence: CASSSNTGTQETQYF.